This T cell receptor (beta chain) emerged from a study of breast tumors, draining lymph nodes, adjacent tissues. Overall study results and limits: Tumors had less TCR diversity than lymph nodes, more than nontumor tissue.

Axillary draining lymph nodes of breast cancer patients supplied the node samples. One entry per CDR3 protein results from TCRdb running MiXCR on the multiplex PCR reads. This table holds about 110,000 distinct CDR3 sequences, around 30% found once. Looked up from germline, CDR1 is DFQATT and CDR2 is SNEGSKA (reference sequence). The CDR3 loop spans 11 amino acids. This clonotype appeared many times. The target antigen is unknown. A clone one base away is much larger, so this may be a read error. The TCR originated in a female donor with breast cancer. Some clones in this sample may be carry-over from other donors' samples. The sample taken for sequencing was axillary lymph node tissue. V and J are TRBV20-1 and TRBJ2-7; a weak D match, TRBD2 (6 bases). CDR3: CSARRGIEQSF. The DNA of the CDR3 is TGCAGTGCTAGGCGGGGAATCGAGCAGTCCTTC.